This paragraph reports one T cell receptor (beta chain). Germline CDR1 and CDR2: SGHTA and FQGNSA. The CDR3 runs 16 residues. V gave up 5 bases and J gave up 4 bases, with 18 bases separating them. Clones were sequenced by immunoSEQ multiplex PCR, and TCRdb holds only the in-frame ones, with some missing. Found here are about 270,000 clones, 70% to 90% of them singletons; the top ten hold 0.95% to 1.5%. The record originates from a study of blood T cell repertoires in COVID-19. In assigning cohorts, the study relied on participant-reported clinical history. Source material: PBMCs or T cells enriched from blood (not recorded which). This TCR derives from a woman aged 40 to 50 with acute COVID-19. This rearrangement joins TRBV7-2 to TRBJ1-5; possible D gene TRBD1, 6 bases. CDR3 bases: TGTGCCAGCAGCACCTCGTTCGACAGGAATAATCAGCCCCAGCATTTT. Its translation: CASSTSFDRNNQPQHF.